The present TCR beta chain was sequenced within a study of OX40 agonist ivuxolimab in advanced cancers. The overall study: Checkpoint inhibitors had been given previously to 35% to 50% of patients.

Using immunoSEQ multiplex PCR, the repertoire was profiled, and TCRdb retains in-frame clones only, with some absent. This table has more than 85,000 clones, about nine tenths appearing once. The germline V gene encodes CDR1 LNHDA and CDR2 SQIVND (reference sequence). The V gene lost 6 bases and the J gene lost 10 bases, with 10 bases spanning the gap. The CDR3 has 11 residues. Findings of the study overall: CD8+ T cells showed, on average, more clonal expansion than CD4+ cells. Doses of 0.1 to 3.0 mg/kg were accompanied by clonal expansion of CD4+ and CD8+ blood T cells by week 6.

Turning to this clone: Its antigen is still unknown.

The TCR sequence derives from an adult with an advanced solid tumor such as melanoma, head and neck, liver or kidney cancer. The V gene is TRBV19, the J gene TRBJ2-1; no reliable D call. The input for sequencing was CD4+ or CD8+ T cells sorted from blood, taken in a trial of the OX40 agonist ivuxolimab. CDR3 protein: CASRSEEEQFF. The CDR3 DNA is TGTGCCAGTAGGAGTGAAGAAGAGCAGTTCTTC.